These T cell receptor beta chains were read from a single sample in a study of blood T cell repertoires in COVID-19. Clones were read by immunoSEQ multiplex PCR, and TCRdb kept only the in-frame ones, dropping some. The data show roughly 350,000 clones, roughly 86% seen once. Sequenced: peripheral blood. The receptors shown here come from a woman in her thirties with COVID-19, enrolled during active disease. CDR3s include the opening cysteine and the closing phenylalanine or tryptophan. D genes are given only for firm matches. A clone size is listed for some rows: how often the clone was seen (once, few, many), or a class if it is expanded.

D: NA
size: NA
V: TRBV5-6
J: TRBJ1-3
CDR3: CASSSPGLVSGNTIYF
DNA: TGTGCCAGCAGCTCTCCCGGACTCGTCTCTGGAAACACCATATATTTT

D: TRBD1
size: NA
V: TRBV11-3
J: TRBJ2-7
CDR3: CASSLGGTGLYEQYF
DNA: TGTGCCAGCAGCTTAGGGGGGACAGGGCTCTACGAGCAGTACTTC

D: NA
size: NA
V: TRBV3-1/TRBV3-2
J: TRBJ2-7
CDR3: CASSQDGRSYEQYF
DNA: TGTGCCAGCAGCCAAGATGGCCGTTCCTACGAGCAGTACTTC

D: NA
size: NA
V: TRBV28
J: TRBJ2-5
CDR3: CASRDGGWDQYF
DNA: TGTGCCAGCAGAGACGGGGGTTGGGACCAGTACTTC

D: TRBD2
size: NA
V: TRBV7-9
J: TRBJ2-7
CDR3: CASSPGTSGRYEQYF
DNA: TGTGCCAGCAGCCCCGGGACTAGCGGGCGCTACGAGCAGTACTTC

D: TRBD1
size: NA
V: TRBV5-1
J: TRBJ2-7
CDR3: CASSMMTGSEQYF
DNA: TGCGCCAGCAGCATGATGACAGGGTCCGAGCAGTACTTC

D: TRBD2
size: NA
V: TRBV2
J: TRBJ2-3
CDR3: CASSAGLADTQYF
DNA: TGTGCCAGCAGTGCGGGACTAGCAGATACGCAGTATTTT

D: TRBD2
size: once
V: TRBV4-1
J: TRBJ2-7
CDR3: CASSQVPSGRFGYEQYF
DNA: TGCGCCAGCAGCCAAGTCCCTAGCGGGAGATTCGGGTACGAGCAGTACTTC

D: TRBD1
size: NA
V: TRBV15
J: TRBJ1-5
CDR3: CATSSRQGLEQPQHF
DNA: TGTGCCACCAGCAGCCGACAGGGACTTGAGCAGCCCCAGCATTTT

D: NA
size: NA
V: TRBV5-1
J: TRBJ2-1
CDR3: CASSASGSTSSYNEQFF
DNA: TGCGCCAGCAGCGCCTCCGGGAGCACGAGCTCCTACAATGAGCAGTTCTTC

D: TRBD1
size: NA
V: TRBV19
J: TRBJ1-2
CDR3: CASINTPGQGFSYGYTF
DNA: TGTGCCAGTATTAATACGCCGGGACAGGGTTTCAGCTATGGCTACACCTTC

D: TRBD1
size: NA
V: TRBV9
J: TRBJ1-4
CDR3: CASSPGTDNEKLFF
DNA: TGTGCCAGCAGCCCCGGGACAGATAATGAAAAACTGTTTTTT

D: TRBD1
size: NA
V: TRBV27
J: TRBJ1-1
CDR3: CASSFFQGAGEAFF
DNA: TGTGCCAGCAGTTTCTTCCAGGGGGCTGGTGAAGCTTTCTTT

D: NA
size: NA
V: TRBV5-1
J: TRBJ1-4
CDR3: CASSSQTGSNEKLFF
DNA: TGCGCCAGCAGCTCGCAAACAGGGTCTAATGAAAAACTGTTTTTT

D: NA
size: NA
V: TRBV19
J: TRBJ2-4
CDR3: CASSIGASQYF
DNA: TGTGCCAGTAGTATAGGGGCAAGTCAGTACTTC

D: TRBD2
size: NA
V: TRBV7-9
J: TRBJ2-3
CDR3: CASSLGGLAVRTDTQYF
DNA: TGTGCCAGCAGCTTAGGGGGACTAGCGGTCCGCACAGATACGCAGTATTTT

D: TRBD1
size: NA
V: TRBV12-5
J: TRBJ2-7
CDR3: CASGNRDSIYEQYF
DNA: TGTGCTAGTGGTAACCGGGACAGTATCTACGAGCAGTACTTC

D: NA
size: NA
V: TRBV2
J: TRBJ2-5
CDR3: CASSASAETQYF
DNA: TGTGCCAGCAGTGCCAGCGCAGAGACCCAGTACTTC

D: NA
size: NA
V: TRBV10-1
J: TRBJ2-3
CDR3: CASPKGDTQYF
DNA: TGCGCCAGCCCCAAGGGGGATACGCAGTATTTT

D: NA
size: few
V: TRBV7-8
J: TRBJ1-5
CDR3: CASSARTGNQPQHF
DNA: TGTGCCAGCAGCGCGAGGACAGGCAATCAGCCCCAGCATTTT

D: NA
size: NA
V: TRBV14
J: TRBJ2-2
CDR3: CASSRRGGTGELFF
DNA: TGTGCCAGCAGCCGACGAGGGGGAACCGGGGAGCTGTTTTTT

D: TRBD1
size: NA
V: TRBV6-2/TRBV6-3
J: TRBJ2-7
CDR3: CASSFHWTGGYEQYF
DNA: TGTGCCAGCAGTTTTCACTGGACAGGGGGCTACGAGCAGTACTTC

D: TRBD2
size: NA
V: TRBV6-6
J: TRBJ2-7
CDR3: CASSYGVSGYEQYF
DNA: TGTGCCAGCAGTTACGGTGTTAGCGGGTACGAGCAGTACTTC

D: NA
size: NA
V: TRBV2
J: TRBJ1-5
CDR3: CASSEMRNSNQPQHF
DNA: TGTGCCAGCAGTGAAATGAGAAATAGCAATCAGCCCCAGCATTTT

D: TRBD1
size: once
V: TRBV7-2
J: TRBJ1-5
CDR3: CASSLDKGAGEPQHF
DNA: TGTGCCAGCAGCTTAGATAAGGGGGCAGGGGAGCCCCAGCATTTT

D: NA
size: NA
V: TRBV2
J: TRBJ1-5
CDR3: CASSGTGASNQPQHF
DNA: TGTGCCAGCAGTGGCACTGGAGCGAGCAATCAGCCCCAGCATTTT

D: NA
size: NA
V: TRBV7-8
J: TRBJ1-2
CDR3: CASSPYLGYTF
DNA: TGTGCCAGCAGCCCCTATTTAGGCTACACCTTC

D: NA
size: once
V: TRBV7-3
J: TRBJ2-7
CDR3: CASSLGAAGEQYF
DNA: TGTGCCAGCAGCTTAGGAGCGGCTGGCGAGCAGTACTTC

D: TRBD1
size: NA
V: TRBV11-3
J: TRBJ1-1
CDR3: CASSLRGQGTEAFF
DNA: TGTGCCAGCAGCTTAAGGGGGCAGGGCACTGAAGCTTTCTTT